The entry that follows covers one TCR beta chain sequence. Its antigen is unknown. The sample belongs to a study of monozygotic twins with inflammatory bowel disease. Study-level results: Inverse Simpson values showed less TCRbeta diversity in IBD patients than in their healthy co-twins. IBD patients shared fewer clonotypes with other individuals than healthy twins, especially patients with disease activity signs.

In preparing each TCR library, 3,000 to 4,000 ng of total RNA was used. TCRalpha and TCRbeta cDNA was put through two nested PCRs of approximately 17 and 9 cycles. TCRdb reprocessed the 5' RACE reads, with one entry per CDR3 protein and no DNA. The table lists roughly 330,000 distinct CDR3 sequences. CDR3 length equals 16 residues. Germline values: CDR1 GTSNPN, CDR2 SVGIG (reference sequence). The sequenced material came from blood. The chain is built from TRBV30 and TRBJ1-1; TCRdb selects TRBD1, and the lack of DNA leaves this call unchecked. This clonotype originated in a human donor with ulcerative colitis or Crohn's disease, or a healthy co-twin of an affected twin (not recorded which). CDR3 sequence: CAWSVRRTFSETEAFF. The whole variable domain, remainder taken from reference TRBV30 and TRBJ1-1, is SQTIHQWPATLVQPVGSPLSLECTVEGTSNPNLYWYRQAAGRGLQLLFYSVGIGQISSEVPQNLSASRPQDRQFILSSKKLLLSDSGFYLCAWSVRRTFSETEAFFGQGTRLTVV.